Following are 27 T cell receptor beta chains from one sample sequenced in a study of OX40 agonist ivuxolimab in advanced cancers. Generated by immunoSEQ multiplex PCR, the TCRdb table keeps only in-frame clones and is missing some. The sample has tens of thousands of clones, approximately 92% seen once; the top ten hold around 0.65%. The sequences come from CD4+ or CD8+ T cells sorted from blood, collected in a trial of the OX40 agonist ivuxolimab. All receptors come from an adult with an advanced solid tumor such as melanoma, head and neck, liver or kidney cancer.

J is TRBJ2-1 and V is TRBV5-4; perhaps TRBD1 as D (6 bases). Between the trimmed V and J ends, which lost 4 bases and 0 bases, there was a span of 17 bases. Germline V gene data show CDR1 as SGHNT and CDR2 as YYREEE (reference sequence). The CDR3 contains 17 residues. CDR3 sequence (DNA): TGTGCCAGCAGCCCAAAGGTAGACAGGCTCTCCTACAATGAGCAGTTCTTC. This codes for CASSPKVDRLSYNEQFF.

The J gene is TRBJ1-5, the V gene TRBV19; no reliable D call. This CDR3 is built from 13 residues. CDR1 and CDR2 (germline): LNHDA, SQIVND (reference sequence). The V end was cut by 3 bases, the J end by 7 bases, with 10 bases between. The CDR3 DNA follows: TGTGCCAGTAGTATCGAGGTTGGGCAGCCCCAGCATTTT. It translates to CASSIEVGQPQHF.

The chain combines TRBV7-3 with TRBJ2-1, with D perhaps TRBD1 or TRBD2 (5 bases each). The V end was cut by 4 bases, the J end by 5 bases, with 15 bases between. The germline gives CDR1 SGHTA, CDR2 FQGTGA. CDR3 size: 15 residues. The CDR3 nucleotides read TGTGCCAGCAGCTCGGGACGAGGGGAAAACAATGAGCAGTTCTTC. Its protein product is CASSSGRGENNEQFF.

A single count supports this clone. The chain is built from TRBV5-6 and TRBJ1-1; tentatively, D is TRBD1 (6 bases). The CDR3 is 14 amino acids. The germline V gene encodes CDR1 SGHDT and CDR2 YYEEEE. V was shortened by 4 bases and J by 5 bases, with 15 bases between the two germline ends. CDR3 protein: CASSKAQGRTEAFF. The CDR3 DNA reads as TGTGCCAGCAGCAAAGCCCAGGGGAGGACTGAAGCTTTCTTT.

This chain links TRBV5-1 with TRBJ2-2, with TRBD2 matching 8 bases. V lost 1 base and J lost 6; bases outside the gene matches: 5. The CDR3 is 15 amino acids. CDR1 is SGHRS, CDR2 YFSETQ, per germline. CDR3: CASSLRSGAPGELFF. CDR3 nucleotides: TGCGCCAGCAGCTTGCGTAGCGGGGCGCCCGGGGAGCTGTTTTTT.

J is TRBJ2-7 and V is TRBV19, with D unresolved. The CDR3 is 15 residues long. The V gene's germline CDR1 is LNHDA and CDR2 SQIVND (reference sequence). Between the trimmed V and J ends, which lost 3 bases and 3 bases, there was a span of 15 bases. Written as DNA, the CDR3 is TGTGCCAGTAGTATTTCGACCTCCTCAGACTACGAGCAGTACTTC. It encodes CASSISTSSDYEQYF.

The rearrangement links TRBV7-9 to TRBJ1-6; tentative D call: TRBD1 (5 bases). Germline V gene sequence: CDR1 SEHNR, CDR2 FQNEAQ (reference sequence). This CDR3 is built from 17 residues. The V gene lost 1 base and the J gene lost 9 bases, with 19 bases spanning the gap. CDR3 sequence: CASSLGSQGGPSSPLHF. The CDR3 DNA sequence: TGTGCCAGCAGCTTAGGTAGTCAGGGAGGGCCCAGTTCACCCCTCCACTTT.

The chain has TRBV19 and TRBJ2-3, with D perhaps matching TRBD1 (6 bases). The germline V gene has CDR1 LNHDA and CDR2 SQIVND (reference sequence). This CDR3 has 15 amino acids. Trimming pared 3 bases from V and 0 bases from J, leaving 10 bases between. CDR3 bases: TGTGCCAGTAGTATCGGCAGGGGAAGCACAGATACGCAGTATTTT. It yields the protein CASSIGRGSTDTQYF.

V and J are TRBV2 and TRBJ2-1; no firm D call. V was cut by 6 bases and J by 9 bases, with 12 bases left in between. The CDR3 is made up of 12 amino acids. The germline V gene encodes CDR1 SNHLY and CDR2 FYNNEI. This CDR3 is CASRGAGAEQFF. For the CDR3, the DNA is TGTGCCAGCAGGGGCGCCGGTGCTGAGCAGTTCTTC.

The chain couples TRBV4-2 to TRBJ2-1, with 7 bases fitting TRBD2. The CDR3 has 15 amino acids. V shed 0 bases, J shed 4 bases, and the junction held 3 bases outside the gene matches. Germline assignment: CDR1 LGHNA and CDR2 YNFKEQ. CDR3 DNA: TGTGCCAGCAGCCAAGATGCTAGCGGTTACAATGAGCAGTTCTTC. Its protein is CASSQDASGYNEQFF.

CDR3 coding DNA: TGTGCCAGCAGGAATACAGGGGAAACTAATGAAAAACTGTTTTTT. Translation gives CASRNTGETNEKLFF. V gene TRBV6-5 combines with J gene TRBJ1-4; 7 bases map to TRBD1. The CDR3 totals 15 residues. Germline CDR1 MNHEY, CDR2 SVGAGI. Losses at the gene ends were 6 bases for V and 1 base for J; bases not matched to a gene: 5.

The chain joins TRBV10-3 to TRBJ2-4; TRBD1 matches 7 bases. V trimming: 2 bases; J trimming: 3 bases; junction bases outside the gene matches: 4. Germline CDR1 is ENHRY and CDR2 is SYGVKD. The CDR3 is 15 residues long. The CDR3 sequence: CAISETQGVKNIQYF. CDR3 sequence (DNA): TGTGCCATCAGTGAGACTCAGGGGGTCAAAAACATTCAGTACTTC.

J is TRBJ1-1 and V is TRBV9, with 9 bases identical to TRBD1. CDR1 is SGDLS and CDR2 is YYNGEE in the germline V gene. This CDR3 is built from 20 residues. The V and J ends lost 3 bases and 0 bases, in that order; junction bases with no gene match: 18. The CDR3 loop reads CASSEGDTGTGKNLNTEAFF. CDR3 sequence (DNA): TGTGCCAGCAGCGAGGGAGATACCGGGACAGGGAAAAATCTGAACACTGAAGCTTTCTTT.

The gene calls are TRBV9 and TRBJ1-3; D call uncertain. Trimming removed 1 base from V and 0 bases from J, with 11 bases in between. The germline V gene encodes CDR1 SGDLS and CDR2 YYNGEE. The CDR3 spans 16 residues. The CDR3 DNA is TGTGCCAGCAGCGTAAACCAGGACCTCTCTGGAAACACCATATATTTT. It yields the protein CASSVNQDLSGNTIYF.

The chain joins TRBV11-1 to TRBJ2-1; no firm D call. This CDR3 has 14 amino acids. V was shortened by 3 bases and J by 5 bases, with 11 bases between the two germline ends. Germline V CDR1 and CDR2: SGHAT, FQDESV (reference sequence). The CDR3 protein is CASSFLQEHNEQFF. DNA of the CDR3: TGTGCCAGCAGCTTTCTCCAGGAGCACAATGAGCAGTTCTTC.

The chain couples TRBV7-3 to TRBJ2-1; 13 positions agree with TRBD2. The CDR3 has 16 residues. The germline V gene has CDR1 SGHTA and CDR2 FQGTGA. Trimming at V came to 5 bases and at J to 4 bases, leaving 5 bases not matched to a gene. The chain's CDR3 is CASSKGLAGRYNEQFF. DNA for the CDR3: TGTGCCAGCAGCAAGGGACTAGCGGGGAGATACAATGAGCAGTTCTTC.

The CDR3 sequence is CASSGGRRMETQYF. For the CDR3, the DNA is TGTGCCAGCAGTGGCGGGAGGCGGATGGAGACCCAGTACTTC. The rearrangement uses TRBV6-1 and TRBJ2-5, with 8 bases fitting TRBD2. V lost 4 bases and J lost 5; bases outside the gene matches: 6. CDR1 is MNHNS, CDR2 SASEGT, per germline. The CDR3 is made up of 14 amino acids.

This clone was counted only a few times. This sequence joins TRBV11-2 and TRBJ1-4, with D tentatively TRBD1 (6 bases). Germline V gene data show CDR1 as SGHAT and CDR2 as FQNNGV. The CDR3 totals 15 residues. The V end lost 4 bases, the J end lost 1 base, and 10 bases lay between the germline ends. CDR3 in amino acids: CASSYLQGTNEKLFF. CDR3 DNA sequence: TGTGCCAGCAGCTATTTACAGGGAACTAATGAAAAACTGTTTTTT.

The chain has TRBV30 and TRBJ2-2; D uncertain. Germline V gene data show CDR1 as GTSNPN and CDR2 as SVGIG (reference sequence). The CDR3 totals 15 residues. The germline V and J ends were trimmed by 1 base and 2 bases, with 11 bases remaining between them. The CDR3 DNA follows: TGTGCCTGGAGTGGAGCGCCAACCAACACCGGGGAGCTGTTTTTT. The encoded protein is CAWSGAPTNTGELFF. Filled out from reference TRBV30 and TRBJ2-2, the complete variable domain reads SQTIHQWPATLVQPVGSPLSLECTVEGTSNPNLYWYRQAAGRGLQLLFYSVGIGQISSEVPQNLSASRPQDRQFILSSKKLLLSDSGFYLCAWSGAPTNTGELFFGEGSRLTVL.

V and J are TRBV19 and TRBJ1-2; D is ambiguous. Between the trimmed V and J ends, which lost 3 bases and 8 bases, there was a span of 7 bases. This CDR3 has 11 amino acids. The germline gives CDR1 LNHDA, CDR2 SQIVND (reference sequence). This chain's CDR3 is CASSIVGGYTF. The CDR3, as DNA: TGTGCCAGTAGTATTGTCGGGGGCTACACCTTC.

A remark on this clone: At one end the junction does not follow the germline gene, possibly because of a read error. This chain links TRBV6-4 with TRBJ1-1; TRBD1 matches at 8 bases. The CDR3 has 14 residues. Looked up from germline, CDR1 is MRHNA and CDR2 is SNTAGT. The CDR3 sequence is CASSDRDRNPEAFF. The CDR3 DNA reads as TGTGCCAGCAGTGACCGGGACAGGAACCCTGAAGCTTTCTTT.

The V gene is TRBV11-2, the J gene TRBJ2-6; D assignment may be TRBD1 or TRBD2 (5 bases each). The CDR3 consists of 15 residues. V gave up 8 bases and J gave up 0 bases, with 11 bases separating them. Per germline, CDR1 SGHAT and CDR2 FQNNGV. CDR3 bases: TGTGCCAGCGAGAGGGACGTCTCTGGGGCCAACGTCCTGACTTTC. Amino acids: CASERDVSGANVLTF.

This chain's CDR3 is CASSLDRDTQYF. In DNA, the CDR3 is TGCGCCAGCAGCTTGGACAGAGATACGCAGTATTTT. The genes are TRBV5-1 and TRBJ2-3; no definite D call. CDR3 length: 12 amino acids. In germline, CDR1 is SGHRS, CDR2 YFSETQ. Trimming took off 0 bases at V and 5 bases at J, with 4 bases between the two ends.

The rearrangement joins TRBV7-8 to TRBJ1-3, with D hard to call. Looked up from germline, CDR1 is SGHVS and CDR2 is FQNEAQ. This CDR3 is built from 15 residues. V lost 5 bases and J lost 4, with 15 bases in between. CDR3 coding DNA: TGTGCCAGCAGCATCGGGCCTGACTTCGGAAACACCATATATTTT. Its protein is CASSIGPDFGNTIYF.

This clone was picked up a small number of times. The chain is built from TRBV6-6 and TRBJ2-5; TRBD1 is a possible D gene (5 bases). CDR1 MNHNY and CDR2 SVGAGI come from the germline V gene (reference sequence). The CDR3 spans 14 residues. Trimming cost V 5 bases and J 2 bases, with 12 bases left between them. The CDR3: CASSLQGVQETQYF. Written as DNA, the CDR3 is TGTGCCAGCAGTCTCCAGGGTGTTCAAGAGACCCAGTACTTC.

V and J are TRBV9 and TRBJ2-2, with a possible D match to TRBD1 (5 bases). The CDR3 covers 13 residues. V shed 0 bases and J shed 6 bases, with 6 bases lying between them. Germline V gene lookup returns CDR1 SGDLS and CDR2 YYNGEE. Here the CDR3 DNA reads TGTGCCAGCAGCGTAGCGACAGCCGGGGAGCTGTTTTTT. Its translation: CASSVATAGELFF.

The chain has TRBV2 and TRBJ2-5; 8 bases match TRBD2. Trimming took 5 bases from V and 4 from J; bases not matched to a gene: 9. Germline V gene data show CDR1 as SNHLY and CDR2 as FYNNEI. The CDR3 length is 15 residues. This chain's CDR3 is CASSRVGRALETQYF. Written as DNA, the CDR3 is TGTGCCAGCAGTCGGGTCGGGAGGGCCTTAGAGACCCAGTACTTC.